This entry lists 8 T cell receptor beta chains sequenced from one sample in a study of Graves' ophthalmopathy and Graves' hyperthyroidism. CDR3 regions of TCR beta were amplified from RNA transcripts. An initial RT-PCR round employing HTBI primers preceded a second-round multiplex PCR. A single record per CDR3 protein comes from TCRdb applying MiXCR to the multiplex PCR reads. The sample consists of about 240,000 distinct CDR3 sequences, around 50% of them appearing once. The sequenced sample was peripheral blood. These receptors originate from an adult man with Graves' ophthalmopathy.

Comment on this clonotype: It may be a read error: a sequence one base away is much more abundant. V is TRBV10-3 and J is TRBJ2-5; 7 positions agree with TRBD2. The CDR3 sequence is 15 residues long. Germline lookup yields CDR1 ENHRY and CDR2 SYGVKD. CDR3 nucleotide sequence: TGTGCCAACAGTAGGGAAGGCGGGAGATCGGAGACCCAGTACTTC. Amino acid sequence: CANSREGGRSETQYF.

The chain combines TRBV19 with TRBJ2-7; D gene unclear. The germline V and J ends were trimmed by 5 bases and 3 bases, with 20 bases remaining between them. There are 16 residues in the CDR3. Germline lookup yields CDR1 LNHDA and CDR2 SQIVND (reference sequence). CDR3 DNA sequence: TGTGCCAGTAGTCCTCGGGCCCTCCAAGGAGACTACGAGCAGTACTTC. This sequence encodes CASSPRALQGDYEQYF.

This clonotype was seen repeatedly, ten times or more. CDR3 in DNA: TGTGCCAGCAGTGAGGGGTCTGGGGCCAACGTCCTGACTTTC. It is translated as CASSEGSGANVLTF. The chain combines TRBV9 with TRBJ2-6; either TRBD1 or TRBD2 may fit D (5 bases each). The V end was cut by 5 bases, the J end by 1 base, with 7 bases between. The CDR3 has 14 residues. The germline CDR1 and CDR2 sequences are SGDLS and YYNGEE.

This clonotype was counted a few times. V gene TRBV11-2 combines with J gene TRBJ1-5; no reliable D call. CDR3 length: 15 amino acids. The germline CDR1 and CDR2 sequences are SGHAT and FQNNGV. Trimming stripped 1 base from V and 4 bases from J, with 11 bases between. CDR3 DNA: TGTGCCAGCAGCTTAGCTGAGGGTAGAAATCAGCCCCAGCATTTT. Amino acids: CASSLAEGRNQPQHF.

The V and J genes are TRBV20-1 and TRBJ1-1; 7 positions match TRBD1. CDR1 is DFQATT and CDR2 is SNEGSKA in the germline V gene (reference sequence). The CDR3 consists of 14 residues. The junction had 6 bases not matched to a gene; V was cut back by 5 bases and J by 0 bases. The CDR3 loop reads CSAAGQHMNTEAFF. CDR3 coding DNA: TGCAGTGCTGCGGGACAGCATATGAACACTGAAGCTTTCTTT.

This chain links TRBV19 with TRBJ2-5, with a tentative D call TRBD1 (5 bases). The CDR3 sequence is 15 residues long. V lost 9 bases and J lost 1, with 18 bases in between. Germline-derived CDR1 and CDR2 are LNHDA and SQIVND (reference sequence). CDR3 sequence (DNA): TGTGCCAGCAGCTTGCCTCGACAGTCCCAAGAGACCCAGTACTTC. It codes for CASSLPRQSQETQYF.

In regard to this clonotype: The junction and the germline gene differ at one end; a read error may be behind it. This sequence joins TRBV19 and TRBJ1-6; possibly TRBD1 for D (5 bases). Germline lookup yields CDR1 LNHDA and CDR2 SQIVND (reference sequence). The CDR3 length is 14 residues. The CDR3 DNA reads TGTGCCAGTAGCAGGGAAGCGACTAATTCGCCCCTCCACTTT. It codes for CASSREATNSPLHF.

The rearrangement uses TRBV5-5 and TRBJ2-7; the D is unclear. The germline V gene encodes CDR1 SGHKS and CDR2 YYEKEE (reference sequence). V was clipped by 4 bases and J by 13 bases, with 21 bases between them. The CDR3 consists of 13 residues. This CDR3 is CASSPYQSEHQYF. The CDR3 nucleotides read TGTGCCAGCAGCCCCTACCAGTCTGAACATCAATACTTC.